The clone carrying this T cell receptor beta chain was observed a handful of times. The source of the sample is a study of OX40 agonist ivuxolimab in advanced cancers. Some clones are missing from TCRdb's copy, which holds only in-frame ones; the method was immunoSEQ multiplex PCR. Of approximately 48,000 clones in the sample, around 77% were seen once. The CDR3 extends over 17 amino acids. Per germline, CDR1 LNHDA and CDR2 SQIVND (reference sequence). With 3 bases clipped from V and 1 base from J, the junction kept 8 bases outside the gene matches. The source is an adult with an advanced solid tumor such as melanoma, head and neck, liver or kidney cancer. The sequenced sample was CD4+ or CD8+ T cells sorted from blood, obtained in a trial of the OX40 agonist ivuxolimab. This chain links TRBV19 with TRBJ2-5, with 10 bases aligning to TRBD2. The CDR3 reads CASSMTGTSVTQETQYF. For the CDR3, the DNA is TGTGCCAGTAGTATGACTGGGACTAGCGTAACCCAAGAGACCCAGTACTTC.